The 15 T cell receptor beta chains below come from one sample, sequenced in a study of beta chain features in type 1 diabetes. The study reverse transcribed the entire isolated RNA, so it sequenced expressed TCRB transcripts. Clones were read by immunoSEQ multiplex PCR, and TCRdb kept only the in-frame ones, dropping some. The sample yields a few hundred thousand clones, over 9.5% seen once. General observations from the study: Shorter TCRB CDR3s, moderately but significantly so, were found in Type 1 diabetes patients in all four CD4+ subsets.

Their antigen targets remain unknown. The sequenced material came from naive CD4+ T cells from blood. The source of these receptors is a woman aged 18-35 years with type 1 diabetes.

This clone was seen only a few times. The chain employs TRBV7-2 and TRBJ2-2, with D hard to call. V was shortened by 7 bases and J by 4 bases, with 7 bases between the two germline ends. The CDR3 totals 12 residues. The V gene's germline CDR1 is SGHTA and CDR2 FQGNSA. For the CDR3, the DNA is TGTGCCAGCACCCTCGGCACCGGGGAGCTGTTTTTT. This encodes CASTLGTGELFF.

This sequence joins TRBV28 and TRBJ2-7, with a tentative D call TRBD1 (5 bases). V shed 6 bases and J shed 0 bases, with 18 bases lying between them. The germline V gene encodes CDR1 MDHEN and CDR2 SYDVKM. The CDR3 length is 16 residues. CDR3 bases: TGTGCCAGCAGACCAGCCTGGGGCCTGAGCTCCTACGAGCAGTACTTC. The encoded protein is CASRPAWGLSSYEQYF. Variable domain in full (rest from reference TRBV28 and TRBJ2-7): DVKVTQSSRYLVKRTGEKVFLECVQDMDHENMFWYRQDPGLGLRLIYFSYDVKMKEKGDIPEGYSVSREKKERFSLILESASTNQTSMYLCASRPAWGLSSYEQYFGPGTRLTVT.

This clone was counted between two and nine times. The same CDR3 is also encoded by other DNA sequences in this sample. V and J are TRBV7-2 and TRBJ2-7; 8 bases agree with TRBD1. This CDR3 contains 14 residues. The germline V gene has CDR1 SGHTA and CDR2 FQGNSA. V was pared by 3 bases and J by 2 bases, with 3 bases of the junction left unmatched. CDR3 in DNA: TGTGCCAGCAGCTTCGGGACAGGTGCCTACGAGCAGTACTTC. The encoded protein is CASSFGTGAYEQYF.

This clone was counted only a few times. The J gene is TRBJ2-3, the V gene TRBV19; TRBD2 aligns across 15 bases. Germline V lookup: CDR1 LNHDA, CDR2 SQIVND (reference sequence). V trimming: 4 bases; J trimming: 4 bases; junction bases outside the gene matches: 3. CDR3 size: 16 residues. CDR3: CASSRTSGRAADTQYF. The CDR3 nucleotides read TGTGCCAGTAGTAGGACTAGCGGGAGGGCCGCAGATACGCAGTATTTT.

This sequence joins TRBV11-2 and TRBJ2-1, with 7 bases lining up with TRBD2. Germline V CDR1 and CDR2: SGHAT, FQNNGV. With 6 bases clipped from V and 4 bases from J, the junction kept 3 bases outside the gene matches. The CDR3 covers 13 residues. CDR3 region: CASSRGVYNEQFF. The DNA of the CDR3 is TGTGCCAGCAGTCGGGGGGTTTACAATGAGCAGTTCTTC.

For the CDR3, the DNA is TGTGCCAGCTCACCAGCCGGGTCGGTCAATCAGCCCCAGCATTTT. Amino acid sequence: CASSPAGSVNQPQHF. V and J are TRBV18 and TRBJ1-5, with D unclear. The germline CDR1 and CDR2 sequences are KGHSH and LQKENI. The CDR3 totals 15 residues. V gave up 2 bases and J gave up 3 bases, with 11 bases separating them.

The chain links TRBV5-6 to TRBJ2-7; 7 positions agree with TRBD1. J was trimmed by 5 bases and V by 1 base; bases with no gene match: 6. The V gene's germline CDR1 is SGHDT and CDR2 YYEEEE. This CDR3 spans 14 amino acids. CDR3 sequence reads: CASSLPGTANEQYF. In DNA, the CDR3 is TGTGCCAGCAGCTTGCCCGGGACAGCCAACGAGCAGTACTTC.

Points on this clone: The junction and the germline gene differ at one end; a read error may be behind it. The genes are TRBV6-1 and TRBJ1-2; D gene unclear. The CDR3 contains 11 residues. Germline V lookup: CDR1 MNHNS, CDR2 SASEGT. CDR3 sequence reads: CASSEAFGVLF. DNA of the CDR3: TGTGCCAGCAGTGAAGCATTCGGGGTCCTCTTC.

J is TRBJ1-5 and V is TRBV5-6; possible D gene TRBD1, 5 bases. V lost 1 base, J lost 7 bases, and 12 bases lay in between. The CDR3 runs 14 residues. CDR1 SGHDT and CDR2 YYEEEE come from the germline V gene. CDR3 nucleotides: TGTGCCAGCAGCTTGAGGCAGGGCCTCCAGCCCCAGCATTTT. Its protein is CASSLRQGLQPQHF.

The chain employs TRBV10-3 and TRBJ1-1; the D is unclear. Germline loops: CDR1 ENHRY, CDR2 SYGVKD. The CDR3 is 12 residues long. Trimming took off 2 bases at V and 6 bases at J, with 7 bases between the two ends. The CDR3 region is CAISEVGAEAFF. As DNA, the CDR3 is TGTGCCATCAGTGAGGTAGGAGCTGAAGCTTTCTTT.

J is TRBJ2-2 and V is TRBV6-5; a weak D match, TRBD1 (5 bases). This CDR3 is 13 amino acids long. V was pared by 6 bases and J by 9 bases, with 14 bases between. CDR1 is MNHEY and CDR2 is SVGAGI in the germline V gene. CDR3 loop: CASRQGSGRELFF. CDR3 in DNA: TGTGCCAGCAGGCAGGGAAGTGGCCGGGAGCTGTTTTTT.

CDR3 region: CAWSVTFSGANVLTF. The DNA of the CDR3 is TGTGCCTGGAGTGTAACATTCTCTGGGGCCAACGTCCTGACTTTC. The gene calls are TRBV30 and TRBJ2-6; the D is unclear. CDR3 length: 15 residues. The ends were cut back, 0 bases at V and 0 bases at J, with 6 bases in the middle. Germline-derived CDR1 and CDR2 are GTSNPN and SVGIG (reference sequence).

The chain joins TRBV5-1 to TRBJ2-1; D is uncertain. The V and J ends lost 0 bases and 10 bases respectively, with 14 bases between them. The length of the CDR3 is 14 residues. Germline assignment: CDR1 SGHRS and CDR2 YFSETQ. CDR3 DNA sequence: TGCGCCAGCAGCTTGGCCCCGTCGTCAGGAGAGCAGTTCTTC. Amino acids: CASSLAPSSGEQFF. The entire variable domain, with the rest obtained from reference TRBV5-1 and TRBJ2-1, is as follows: KAGVTQTPRYLIKTRGQQVTLSCSPISGHRSVSWYQQTPGQGLQFLFEYFSETQRNKGNFPGRFSGRQFSNSRSEMNVSTLELGDSALYLCASSLAPSSGEQFFGPGTRLTVL.

This clone turned up a few times. The rearrangement links TRBV7-9 to TRBJ2-1; D unclear. V lost 4 bases, J lost 10 bases, and 5 bases lay in between. Germline values: CDR1 SEHNR, CDR2 FQNEAQ (reference sequence). The CDR3 has 10 residues. The CDR3 reads CASSSQEQFF. Written as DNA, the CDR3 is TGTGCCAGCAGCTCTCAGGAGCAGTTCTTC. The entire variable domain, with the rest obtained from reference TRBV7-9 and TRBJ2-1, is as follows: DTGVSQNPRHKITKRGQNVTFRCDPISEHNRLYWYRQTLGQGPEFLTYFQNEAQLEKSRLLSDRFSAERPKGSFSTLEIQRTEQGDSAMYLCASSSQEQFFGPGTRLTVL.

This chain joins TRBV12-5 and TRBJ2-1, with 10 nucleotides matching TRBD2. Unmatched junction bases numbered 13, after V lost 6 bases and J lost 8 bases. In germline, CDR1 is LGHNT, CDR2 FRNRAP. The length of the CDR3 is 16 residues. The CDR3 region has the DNA TGTGCTAGTGGACCTGCGAAGCGGGAGGGCCAAGATGAGCAGTTCTTC. Protein product: CASGPAKREGQDEQFF.